One sample yielded the 21 T cell receptor beta chains listed below, sequenced in a study of cytomegalovirus exposure and HLA in healthy donors (dated by TCRdb to the late 2010s). Receptor libraries were prepared by the immunoSEQ multiplex PCR assay. A mixture of 60 forward primers for TCR Vbeta segments and 13 reverse primers for TCR Jbeta segments was used in the multiplex PCR. TCRdb holds this immuneACCESS table with in-frame rearrangements only. Some clones are missing; in checked studies, unresolved V genes explain under half, and the rest has no known cause. This sample gives 150,000 or so clones in total; about 80% of them show up just once. The ten most abundant clones make up 1.5% to 2.5% of the sample. The specimen was PBMCs. Receptors were obtained from a woman aged 40 to 50 in good health and CMV-seronegative.

DNA of the CDR3: TGTGCCAGTAGTATATCTCCCCAGGGAGGGACCCCCTACAATGAGCAGTTCTTC. It is translated as CASSISPQGGTPYNEQFF. V is TRBV19 and J is TRBJ2-1; 7 nucleotides align to TRBD2. This CDR3 is 18 amino acids long. V shed 2 bases, J shed 2 bases, and the junction held 12 bases outside the gene matches. Germline V gene data show CDR1 as LNHDA and CDR2 as SQIVND (reference sequence).

CDR3 in amino acids: CASSLPILVERESTDTQYF. The CDR3 DNA follows: TGTGCCAGCAGCTTACCCATCCTAGTGGAGCGGGAGTCCACAGATACGCAGTATTTT. The gene calls are TRBV7-9 and TRBJ2-3, with 8 bases identical to TRBD2. Looked up from germline, CDR1 is SEHNR and CDR2 is FQNEAQ (reference sequence). V lost 2 bases, J lost 2 bases, and 15 bases stayed unmatched. The CDR3 sequence is 19 residues long.

The chain combines TRBV11-2 with TRBJ1-5; tentatively, D is TRBD1 (5 bases). The CDR3 has 15 residues. Germline CDR1 and CDR2: SGHAT and FQNNGV. V was pared by 0 bases and J by 7 bases, with 13 bases between. As DNA, the CDR3 is TGTGCCAGCAGCTTAGATAGGGCAGGGAAACAGCCCCAGCATTTT. Encoded protein: CASSLDRAGKQPQHF.

J is TRBJ2-5 and V is TRBV2; 9 bases are a match to TRBD2. V trimming: 7 bases; J trimming: 5 bases; junction bases outside the gene matches: 5. Germline V gene lookup returns CDR1 SNHLY and CDR2 FYNNEI. CDR3 size: 13 residues. The DNA for the CDR3 is TGTGCCAGCACTGCAAGCGGGGGGGAGACCCAGTACTTC. Translating gives CASTASGGETQYF.

V gene TRBV19 combines with J gene TRBJ2-5, with a possible D match to TRBD1 (6 bases). Deletions cut 4 bases from V and 5 bases from J, with 23 bases between. CDR1 and CDR2 from the germline V gene are LNHDA and SQIVND (reference sequence). The CDR3 is 17 residues long. CDR3 protein: CASSTGQWLAGDETQYF. CDR3 nucleotide sequence: TGTGCCAGTAGTACGGGACAATGGTTGGCAGGGGATGAGACCCAGTACTTC.

The V call is TRBV23-1, the J call TRBJ2-5; 8 bases are shared with TRBD2. TRBV23-1 is annotated as an ORF whose role is uncertain. The CDR3 length is 13 residues. J lost 3 bases, V lost 4 bases, and 1 base had no gene match. CDR3 nucleotide sequence: TGCGCCAGCAGTCGGGGACTAGAAGAGACCCAGTACTTC. Amino acid sequence: CASSRGLEETQYF.

V and J are TRBV5-1 and TRBJ2-7, with D possibly matching TRBD2 (6 bases). The CDR3 spans 16 residues. Germline loops: CDR1 SGHRS, CDR2 YFSETQ. Trimming took 0 bases from V and 2 from J, leaving 15 bases between them. The chain's CDR3 is CASSLALAGGAYEQYF. The CDR3 DNA reads TGCGCCAGCAGCTTGGCCTTAGCAGGAGGGGCCTACGAGCAGTACTTC.

V and J are TRBV28 and TRBJ1-1, with a tentative D call TRBD1 (5 bases). Germline CDR1 reads MDHEN; CDR2 reads SYDVKM. V lost 10 bases, J lost 0 bases, and 21 bases lay in between. The CDR3 length is 16 residues. The CDR3: CATRRRGFNMNTEAFF. DNA of the CDR3: TGTGCCACCCGCCGCCGGGGGTTTAACATGAACACTGAAGCTTTCTTT.

The rearrangement uses TRBV21-1 and TRBJ1-3; the table assigns TRBD1, which was not confirmed against the DNA. TRBV21-1 is tagged as a pseudogene. The CDR3 runs to 21 residues. CDR3 sequence (DNA): TGTGCCAGCAGCAAAGCGAGGGTCTTGGACAGGGTCAAAATAACTGGAAACACCATATATTTT. Protein: CASSKARVLDRVKITGNTIYF.

V gene TRBV19 combines with J gene TRBJ2-7; tentatively, D is TRBD1 (8 bases). The CDR3 is made up of 18 amino acids. CDR1 LNHDA and CDR2 SQIVND come from the germline V gene (reference sequence). V lost 4 bases to trimming and J lost 1 base, with 23 bases between them. The CDR3 spells CASSKGGADRGGSYEQYF. The CDR3 DNA reads TGTGCCAGTAGTAAGGGGGGGGCTGACAGGGGAGGGTCCTACGAGCAGTACTTC.

The V gene is TRBV19, the J gene TRBJ1-2; D is unresolved. V was clipped by 7 bases and J by 4 bases, with 16 bases between them. This CDR3 comprises 14 residues. From germline, CDR1 is LNHDA and CDR2 SQIVND (reference sequence). CDR3 sequence reads: CASNSPWASYGYTF. DNA for the CDR3: TGTGCCAGTAATTCCCCTTGGGCAAGCTATGGCTACACCTTC. Supplemented by reference TRBV19 and TRBJ1-2, the full variable domain reads DGGITQSPKYLFRKEGQNVTLSCEQNLNHDAMYWYRQDPGQGLRLIYYSQIVNDFQKGDIAEGYSVSREKKESFPLTVTSAQKNPTAFYLCASNSPWASYGYTFGSGTRLTVV.

The V call is TRBV27, the J call TRBJ2-3; the D gene is possibly TRBD1 (5 bases). The germline gives CDR1 MNHEY, CDR2 SMNVEV (reference sequence). This CDR3 spans 17 amino acids. The V gene lost 7 bases and the J gene lost 4 bases, with 24 bases spanning the gap. The CDR3 DNA reads as TGTGCCAGCACGCACAGCCGTGACAACCTACAGGCAGATACGCAGTATTTT. Translating gives CASTHSRDNLQADTQYF.

This clone came up a few times. The chain employs TRBV6-5 and TRBJ2-7; 10 nucleotides match TRBD1. The CDR3 length is 14 residues. Germline V gene sequence: CDR1 MNHEY, CDR2 SVGAGI. V was pared by 10 bases and J by 5 bases, with 11 bases of the junction left unmatched. The CDR3 DNA reads as TGTGCCATAGGACCCCCGGACAGGGGGAACGAGCAGTACTTC. It is translated as CAIGPPDRGNEQYF.

The chain is built from TRBV9 and TRBJ2-7; TRBD1 might be the D (5 bases). Per germline, CDR1 SGDLS and CDR2 YYNGEE. Trimming shortened V by 3 bases and J by 5 bases, and 18 bases separated the two germline ends. The CDR3 runs 15 residues. CDR3 protein: CASSALSSGRHEQYF. For the CDR3, the DNA is TGTGCCAGCAGCGCCCTTTCATCAGGGCGACACGAGCAGTACTTC.

This chain links TRBV6-5 with TRBJ2-7, with 10 nucleotides matching TRBD2. The V and J ends lost 5 bases and 3 bases, in that order; junction bases with no gene match: 7. Germline V CDR1 and CDR2: MNHEY, SVGAGI. The CDR3 spans 15 residues. The chain's CDR3 is CASSSPGLAVYEQYF. The CDR3 DNA follows: TGTGCCAGCAGTAGCCCCGGACTAGCGGTCTACGAGCAGTACTTC.

The chain links TRBV10-3 to TRBJ2-3, with TRBD2 matching 9 bases. The CDR3 runs to 15 residues. The V and J ends lost 4 bases and 3 bases, in that order; junction bases with no gene match: 5. Germline CDR1 and CDR2: ENHRY and SYGVKD. As DNA, the CDR3 is TGTGCCATCAGTGCGGAACTAGCGGGTACAGATACGCAGTATTTT. Its protein is CAISAELAGTDTQYF.

In the case of this clone: At one end the junction does not follow the germline gene, possibly because of a read error. This sample also contains other DNA sequences that code for the same CDR3. This chain joins TRBV11-1 and TRBJ2-3; the match to TRBD1 covers 7 bases. The CDR3 extends over 16 amino acids. Germline V gene data show CDR1 as SGHAT and CDR2 as FQDESV (reference sequence). In nucleotides, the CDR3 is TGTGCCAGCAGCTTAGTAGCAGGGGGACGCACAGATACGCAGTACTTT. Its protein is CASSLVAGGRTDTQYF.

This clone was seen once. V is TRBV6-5 and J is TRBJ1-2; maybe TRBD1 (6 bases). Germline CDR1 reads MNHEY; CDR2 reads SVGAGI. The CDR3 loop spans 15 amino acids. V was pared by 4 bases and J by 0 bases, with 12 bases between. CDR3 residues: CASSSRGIANYGYTF. The DNA of the CDR3 is TGTGCCAGCAGTTCCAGGGGTATAGCTAACTATGGCTACACCTTC.

The chain combines TRBV9 with TRBJ2-5, with D possibly being TRBD2 (5 bases). Germline V gene sequence: CDR1 SGDLS, CDR2 YYNGEE. The V end lost 4 bases, the J end lost 7 bases, and 14 bases lay between the germline ends. This CDR3 region has 13 residues. The CDR3 loop is CASSPEEGRTQYF. In DNA, the CDR3 is TGTGCCAGCAGCCCTGAAGAAGGGAGGACCCAGTACTTC. Complete variable domain (other parts from reference TRBV9 and TRBJ2-5): DSGVTQTPKHLITATGQRVTLRCSPRSGDLSVYWYQQSLDQGLQFLIQYYNGEERAKGNILERFSAQQFPDLHSELNLSSLELGDSALYFCASSPEEGRTQYFGPGTRLLVL.

The chain joins TRBV6-6 to TRBJ1-3; TRBD1 agrees at 9 bases. Losses at the gene ends were 2 bases for V and 3 bases for J; bases not matched to a gene: 5. This CDR3 contains 16 residues. The V gene's germline CDR1 is MNHNY and CDR2 SVGAGI (reference sequence). The CDR3 coding sequence is TGTGCCAGCAGTTACGGGACAGGGATCTATGGAAACACCATATATTTT. Its protein is CASSYGTGIYGNTIYF.

Of note for this clone: At the DNA level, this CDR3 is encoded by other sequences in the same sample as well. The rearrangement uses TRBV28 and TRBJ2-1; weak D call: TRBD1 (6 bases). Trimming took 4 bases from V and 4 from J, leaving 11 bases between them. Germline CDR1 MDHEN, CDR2 SYDVKM. The length of the CDR3 is 14 residues. The CDR3: CASSSLDRYNEQFF. DNA of the CDR3: TGTGCCAGCAGTTCTTTGGACAGATACAATGAGCAGTTCTTC. Complete variable domain (other parts from reference TRBV28 and TRBJ2-1): DVKVTQSSRYLVKRTGEKVFLECVQDMDHENMFWYRQDPGLGLRLIYFSYDVKMKEKGDIPEGYSVSREKKERFSLILESASTNQTSMYLCASSSLDRYNEQFFGPGTRLTVL.